This T cell receptor (beta chain) was sequenced for a study of response to subunit inactivated influenza vaccine. TCRdb called the RT-PCR reads again in MiXCR, with one record for every CDR3 protein. This sample has about 160,000 distinct CDR3 sequences, with roughly 11% found just once. The CDR3 is 19 amino acids. The ends were cut back, 0 bases at V and 2 bases at J, with 17 bases in the middle. The germline gives CDR1 MGHRA, CDR2 YSYEKL. Findings of the study overall: Every seasonal influenza vaccination brings in few new T cells, the authors suggested.

For this clonotype: Its matching antigen is unknown.

This sequence was found in a man aged 50-59 years who received an inactivated influenza vaccine. This specimen was non-naive T cells sorted from PBMCs, taken 35 to 45 days after vaccination. This chain links TRBV4-1 with TRBJ2-6; tentative D call: TRBD2 (5 bases). CDR3 region: CASSQDLGYRTPGANVLTF. In DNA form, the CDR3 reads TGCGCCAGCAGCCAAGATCTTGGGTATCGGACTCCTGGGGCCAACGTCCTGACTTTC.